Below are 20 T cell receptor beta chains sequenced from a single sample in a study of blood T cell repertoires in COVID-19. Sequencing used immunoSEQ multiplex PCR; TCRdb keeps in-frame clones, though not all of them. The sample contains roughly 200,000 clones, 70% to 90% of which appear only once. Source material: peripheral blood. These receptors all stem from a man aged 55 to 70 with acute or convalescent COVID-19.

This clone was seen more than once but under ten times. The chain employs TRBV6-5 and TRBJ1-2; D gene unclear. Germline assignment: CDR1 MNHEY and CDR2 SVGAGI. The V gene lost 7 bases and the J gene lost 0 bases, with 12 bases spanning the gap. This CDR3 spans 14 amino acids. CDR3: CASTTEPANYGYTF. Here the CDR3 DNA reads TGTGCCAGCACAACAGAGCCAGCTAACTATGGCTACACCTTC.

V and J are TRBV18 and TRBJ1-2; 7 bases align to TRBD1. CDR1 and CDR2 from the germline V gene are KGHSH and LQKENI. The CDR3 is made up of 15 amino acids. The ends lost 2 bases at V and 5 bases at J; junction bases unmatched: 8. The CDR3 here is CASSPKIQGSYGYTF. DNA for the CDR3: TGTGCCAGCTCACCAAAGATACAGGGGTCTTATGGCTACACCTTC.

This clone was recorded a few times. The genes are TRBV5-1 and TRBJ2-3, with 9 bases aligning to TRBD1. Germline CDR1 is SGHRS and CDR2 is YFSETQ. After removal of 4 bases from V and 4 bases from J, the junction contained 13 bases not matched to a gene. The CDR3 sequence is 17 residues long. CDR3 nucleotide sequence: TGCGCCAGCAGCCGGGGGTGGGACAGGGTTTTTGCAGATACGCAGTATTTT. Its protein is CASSRGWDRVFADTQYF.

The V and J genes are TRBV29-1 and TRBJ1-2, with unresolved D. Trimming pared 4 bases from V and 2 bases from J, leaving 17 bases between. Germline values: CDR1 SQVTM, CDR2 ANQGSEA. This CDR3 has 15 residues. The CDR3 DNA reads as TGCAGCGTTGTGTGGGAGGGTAAGAAGAACTATGGCTACACCTTC. It codes for CSVVWEGKKNYGYTF.

As DNA, the CDR3 is TGTGCCAGCAGTGGGACCGGGGGCGGGGAGCTGTTTTTT. Its protein is CASSGTGGGELFF. This chain links TRBV11-3 with TRBJ2-2; weak D call: TRBD2 (6 bases). Germline-derived CDR1 and CDR2 are SGHNT and YENEEA. This CDR3 has 13 residues. V was cut by 6 bases and J by 7 bases, with 12 bases left in between.

CDR3 DNA sequence: TGCGCCAGCAGCTTGTTTAGGGGAGGGCAAGAGACCCAGTACTTC. Translation: CASSLFRGGQETQYF. This chain joins TRBV5-1 and TRBJ2-5, with 7 bases fitting TRBD2. The J segment lost 2 bases and the V segment lost 1 base, leaving 5 bases of the junction unmatched. The CDR3 totals 15 residues. Looked up from germline, CDR1 is SGHRS and CDR2 is YFSETQ.

CDR3: CASRSHNYEQYF. The CDR3, as DNA: TGTGCCAGCAGATCACACAACTACGAGCAGTACTTC. This chain connects TRBV6-1 to TRBJ2-7, with no clear D. Trimming removed 6 bases at V and 3 bases at J, with 9 bases between. CDR1 and CDR2 from the germline V gene are MNHNS and SASEGT. The CDR3 consists of 12 residues.

The chain recombines TRBV27 with TRBJ1-1; tentatively, D is TRBD1 (6 bases). The V end was cut by 6 bases, the J end by 7 bases, with 21 bases between. The CDR3 consists of 15 residues. Germline CDR1 MNHEY, CDR2 SMNVEV (reference sequence). The CDR3 sequence: CASRRGGTQGIEAFF. The DNA of the CDR3 is TGTGCCAGCAGGAGGGGGGGGACACAGGGAATTGAAGCTTTCTTT.

The genes are TRBV11-2 and TRBJ2-7, with 7 bases that match TRBD1. The trim removed 2 bases at V and 3 bases at J, leaving 4 bases unmatched. CDR3 length equals 14 residues. The V gene's germline CDR1 is SGHAT and CDR2 FQNNGV. The CDR3 sequence: CASSLRQGSYEQYF. The CDR3 region has the DNA TGTGCCAGCAGCTTAAGACAGGGAAGCTACGAGCAGTACTTC.

V and J are TRBV18 and TRBJ1-2, with D maybe TRBD1 (6 bases). The CDR3 totals 14 residues. CDR1 is KGHSH, CDR2 LQKENI, per germline. V shed 1 base and J shed 2 bases, with 8 bases lying between them. The CDR3 loop reads CASSPLQGNYGYTF. The CDR3, as DNA: TGTGCCAGCTCACCACTACAGGGAAACTATGGCTACACCTTC.

CDR3: CASSLIGGSGANVLTF. The CDR3 bases are TGTGCCAGCAGCCTAATAGGGGGCTCTGGGGCCAACGTCCTGACTTTC. The chain employs TRBV7-3 and TRBJ2-6, with a tentative D call TRBD1 (6 bases). Germline V gives CDR1 SGHTA, CDR2 FQGTGA. CDR3 length: 16 residues. Deletions cut 5 bases from V and 0 bases from J, with 11 bases between.

V gene TRBV19 combines with J gene TRBJ2-3; TRBD1 is a possible D gene (7 bases). This CDR3 contains 15 residues. CDR1 is LNHDA and CDR2 is SQIVND in the germline V gene (reference sequence). V was clipped by 5 bases and J by 2 bases, with 14 bases between them. The CDR3 sequence is CASSLSGGHTDTQYF. The CDR3 nucleotides read TGTGCCAGTAGTCTCTCAGGGGGGCACACAGATACGCAGTATTTT.

The V gene is TRBV15, the J gene TRBJ2-1; 12 bases align to TRBD2. The V gene's germline CDR1 is LNHNV and CDR2 YYDKDF (reference sequence). The J segment lost 5 bases and the V segment lost 5 bases, leaving 4 bases of the junction unmatched. This CDR3 is 15 amino acids long. The CDR3 DNA follows: TGTGCCACCAGCCGCGGACTAGCGGGACACAATGAGCAGTTCTTC. Its protein is CATSRGLAGHNEQFF.

The chain uses TRBV11-2 and TRBJ2-7; D might be TRBD1 (6 bases). The CDR3 is 15 residues long. Trimming took 4 bases from V and 2 from J, leaving 15 bases between them. Germline assignment: CDR1 SGHAT and CDR2 FQNNGV. CDR3: CASSSHGTRTYEQYF. The DNA of the CDR3 is TGTGCCAGCAGCTCCCATGGGACACGGACCTACGAGCAGTACTTC.

The CDR3 loop reads CASSRGQVDQPQHF. The CDR3 DNA follows: TGCGCCAGCAGCCGGGGACAGGTGGATCAGCCCCAGCATTTT. The rearrangement links TRBV5-1 to TRBJ1-5; 8 bases are shared with TRBD1. V shed 4 bases and J 5 bases; nucleotides not matched to a gene: 5. This CDR3 is 14 amino acids long. Germline V gene sequence: CDR1 SGHRS, CDR2 YFSETQ.

This chain uses TRBV6-1 with TRBJ2-3; a weak D match, TRBD2 (6 bases). The CDR3 consists of 16 residues. Looked up from germline, CDR1 is MNHNS and CDR2 is SASEGT. V gave up 0 bases and J gave up 8 bases, with 18 bases separating them. The CDR3 nucleotides read TGTGCCAGCAGTGAAGCGCCGGAGACTTGGGGAGGTACGCAGTATTTT. It yields the protein CASSEAPETWGGTQYF.

The genes are TRBV5-1 and TRBJ1-1; the match to TRBD1 covers 8 bases. The CDR3 length is 17 residues. V shed 1 base, J shed 0 bases, and the junction held 8 bases outside the gene matches. Germline CDR1 and CDR2: SGHRS and YFSETQ. The CDR3 region is CASSLRTGRPMNTEAFF. The CDR3 DNA reads as TGCGCCAGCAGCTTGCGGACAGGGCGGCCCATGAACACTGAAGCTTTCTTT.

CDR3 DNA sequence: TGCGCCAGCAGCTTGACAGGACCTCTAGAGACCCAGTACTTC. Its protein product is CASSLTGPLETQYF. The chain combines TRBV5-1 with TRBJ2-5; the D gene is possibly TRBD1 (5 bases). There are 14 residues in the CDR3. Trimming cost V 1 base and J 4 bases, with 11 bases left between them. Per germline, CDR1 SGHRS and CDR2 YFSETQ.

V usage is TRBV18 and J usage is TRBJ2-7; possible D gene TRBD1, 5 bases. CDR1 and CDR2 from the germline V gene are KGHSH and LQKENI. The CDR3 runs 14 residues. The germline V and J ends were trimmed by 6 bases and 0 bases, with 12 bases remaining between them. The DNA for the CDR3 is TGTGCCAGCTCGACAGAAGACAACTCCTACGAGCAGTACTTC. It yields the protein CASSTEDNSYEQYF.

Notes on this clone: The junction does not match germline at one end; this may be a read error. CDR3 DNA sequence: TGTGCCAGCATTTACGCGAAGGGCGGGGACGATGAGCAGTTCTTC. It codes for CASIYAKGGDDEQFF. J is TRBJ2-1 and V is TRBV6-6; D may be TRBD2 (6 bases). The CDR3 runs 15 residues. CDR1 is MNHNY, CDR2 SVGAGI, per germline (reference sequence).